This T cell receptor beta chain emerged from a study of T cells after yellow fever vaccination. At the level of the study: Low-cell-number fractions were prepared with SMART-Seq v4 Ultra Low Input.

General study points: The study noted that FACS-sorted repertoires could contain abundant clonotypes contaminating from the bulk population.

Trimming took 6 bases from V and 1 from J, leaving 6 bases between them. CDR1 and CDR2 (germline): SGHTA, FQGNSA. This CDR3 has 12 amino acids. This clonotype was seen only a few times. Antigen: not known. 5'RACE template switching produced TCR cDNA carrying a universal primer site and UMIs. MiXCR, run by TCRdb on the 5' RACE reads, gives a single entry per CDR3 protein. The sample lists 450,000 to 550,000 distinct CDR3 sequences, just over 20% occurring once. Material: PBMCs, obtained less than 25 days after the first yellow fever vaccination. This chain links TRBV7-2 with TRBJ2-5; D is ambiguous. This clonotype originated in a man between 18 and 35 years old who received the YFV17D yellow fever vaccine. The CDR3 DNA is TGTGCCAGCAGGCGGCCCCAAGAGACCCAGTACTTC. Its protein is CASRRPQETQYF.